Presented here are 21 T cell receptor beta chains from one specimen sequenced in a study of T cell clusters in autoimmune cytopenias. One tube held mixed TRB-A and TRB-B primer pools for touch-down PCR. TCRdb re-called the multiplex PCR reads, yielding one record per CDR3 amino acid sequence without DNA. This sample's table reports roughly 4,000 distinct CDR3 sequences. TRB was amplified from approximately 250 ng of peripheral blood genomic DNA per sample. These data were also filed under a second study, of T cell repertoires in aging, cancer and after chemotherapy.

Sequenced material: peripheral blood. These receptors were obtained from a human donor in good health.

By frequency, this clonotype registers medium-sized. The chain joins TRBV6-1 to TRBJ2-7. The CDR3 is 15 amino acids. The germline V gene has CDR1 MNHNS and CDR2 SASEGT. CDR3 residues: CASSENGSGDYEQYF.

This clonotype is identified as medium-sized (0.01 to 0.1%) from frequency. CDR3 loop: CASSLRENTEAFF. J is TRBJ1-1 and V is TRBV12-3 or TRBV12-4. The CDR3 contains 13 residues.

V usage is TRBV5-1 and J usage is TRBJ1-4. Germline CDR1 is SGHRS and CDR2 is YFSETQ. This CDR3 has 13 residues. The CDR3 here is CASARDSNEKLFF.

By frequency, this clonotype registers medium-sized. V gene TRBV15 combines with J gene TRBJ1-2. Germline V CDR1 and CDR2: LNHNV, YYDKDF (reference sequence). The CDR3 consists of 13 residues. The CDR3 sequence is CATNRYVGDGYTF.

Considering frequency, this clonotype is medium-sized (0.01 to 0.1%). The V and J genes are TRBV29-1 and TRBJ2-7; TCRdb's D gene call, TRBD1, goes unchecked for lack of DNA. CDR1 and CDR2 from the germline V gene are SQVTM and ANQGSEA. CDR3 length: 14 residues. CDR3 residues: CSVLDRLISYEQYF.

The chain's CDR3 is CASSLDRATTF. The J gene is TRBJ1-2, the V gene TRBV7-2. Germline values: CDR1 SGHTA, CDR2 FQGNSA. The CDR3 extends over 11 amino acids.

Considering frequency, this clonotype is medium-sized. The chain carries TRBV6-1 and TRBJ2-7; TCRdb's D call of TRBD1 is untestable without DNA. Germline V gene data show CDR1 as MNHNS and CDR2 as SASEGT. The CDR3 spans 15 residues. The CDR3 sequence is CASSETGGRNYEQYF.

This clonotype is called medium-sized based on its frequency. The rearrangement uses TRBV7-9 and TRBJ2-3; TCRdb names TRBD1, which stays unverified in the absence of DNA. Looked up from germline, CDR1 is SEHNR and CDR2 is FQNEAQ (reference sequence). The CDR3 loop spans 13 amino acids. The CDR3 spells CASSWTGADTQYF.

V gene TRBV4-2 combines with J gene TRBJ2-2; without DNA, the TCRdb call of TRBD2 cannot be checked. In germline, CDR1 is LGHNA, CDR2 YNFKEQ. The length of the CDR3 is 16 residues. CDR3 loop: CASSSPSGGQVGELFF.

Measured by frequency, this clonotype is medium-sized. The rearrangement uses TRBV30 and TRBJ2-7. Germline values: CDR1 GTSNPN, CDR2 SVGIG (reference sequence). The CDR3 loop spans 13 amino acids. The chain's CDR3 is CAWSTGNLYEQYF.

This clonotype is classed as medium-sized by frequency. This chain uses TRBV13 with TRBJ2-2; TCRdb indicates TRBD1, and absent DNA this call remains unverified. The V gene's germline CDR1 is PRHDT and CDR2 FYEKMQ (reference sequence). The CDR3 is 18 residues long. The CDR3 sequence is CASSPVRDRGRQSGELFF.

This rearrangement joins TRBV5-4 to TRBJ1-1. Germline V gene lookup returns CDR1 SGHNT and CDR2 YYREEE (reference sequence). This CDR3 comprises 12 residues. CDR3 in amino acids: CASSLGRLKAFF. Drawing the rest from reference TRBV5-4 and TRBJ1-1, the complete variable domain is ETGVTQSPTHLIKTRGQQVTLRCSSQSGHNTVSWYQQALGQGPQFIFQYYREEENGRGNFPPRFSGLQFPNYSSELNVNALELDDSALYLCASSLGRLKAFFGQGTRLTVV.

The chain employs TRBV4-1 and TRBJ2-2. This CDR3 contains 16 residues. Germline assignment: CDR1 MGHRA and CDR2 YSYEKL. Here the CDR3 reads CASSRKMGMNTGELFF.

Considering frequency, this clonotype is large. V gene TRBV29-1 combines with J gene TRBJ2-1; TCRdb calls TRBD2, which cannot be checked without DNA. The germline CDR1 and CDR2 sequences are SQVTM and ANQGSEA. CDR3 length: 12 residues. CDR3 residues: CSVESGTARQFF.

This clonotype is identified as medium-sized from frequency. The chain couples TRBV5-4 to TRBJ1-2; as DNA is missing, the TRBD1 call by TCRdb cannot be tested. The CDR3 totals 13 residues. In germline, CDR1 is SGHNT, CDR2 YYREEE (reference sequence). The CDR3: CASSLQGNNGYTF.

This clonotype is deemed medium-sized by its frequency. J is TRBJ2-5 and V is TRBV24-1; as DNA is missing, the TRBD1 call by TCRdb cannot be tested. Germline V gene lookup returns CDR1 KGHDR and CDR2 SFDVKD. This CDR3 has 15 residues. The CDR3 loop reads CATRSPPGSGETQYF.

The chain recombines TRBV7-9 with TRBJ1-4. The germline V gene has CDR1 SEHNR and CDR2 FQNEAQ (reference sequence). This CDR3 is built from 14 residues. The CDR3 reads CASSLLPLKEKLFF.

This clonotype counts as medium-sized by frequency. This chain joins TRBV6-5 and TRBJ1-2. There are 14 residues in the CDR3. Germline V CDR1 and CDR2: MNHEY, SVGAGI. CDR3 amino acids: CASSGSRLGRGYTF.

This clonotype is identified as medium-sized from frequency. This chain's CDR3 is CASSPERVLNEQFF. The chain employs TRBV12-3 or TRBV12-4 and TRBJ2-1. The CDR3 spans 14 residues.

This chain joins TRBV19 and TRBJ1-1. CDR1 LNHDA and CDR2 SQIVND come from the germline V gene (reference sequence). The CDR3 has 14 residues. CDR3: CASSIDQVDTEAFF.

This chain connects TRBV9 to TRBJ2-3; the D call from TCRdb, TRBD1, cannot be confirmed without DNA. The CDR3 extends over 16 amino acids. The germline V gene has CDR1 SGDLS and CDR2 YYNGEE. The chain's CDR3 is CASSVWTGTSSDTQYF. The full variable domain, completed using reference TRBV9 and TRBJ2-3, is DSGVTQTPKHLITATGQRVTLRCSPRSGDLSVYWYQQSLDQGLQFLIQYYNGEERAKGNILERFSAQQFPDLHSELNLSSLELGDSALYFCASSVWTGTSSDTQYFGPGTRLTVL.